This T cell receptor (beta chain) was profiled in a study of T cell repertoires in cytomegalovirus infection. This clonotype showed up many times. The antigen remains unidentified. Findings of the study overall: HLA-C-restricted CMV clonotypes gave the most frequent clonotype in two of eight donors.

TCRdb re-called the reads with MiXCR, one entry per CDR3 protein. The top ten clones hold approximately 24% of a sample with 500,000 to 600,000 distinct CDR3 sequences, 15% to 20% of them seen once. CDR3 length: 14 amino acids. The V end was cut by 3 bases, the J end by 8 bases, with 16 bases between. Source material: CD8+ T cells from PBMCs. The chain has TRBV12-3 or TRBV12-4 and TRBJ1-2; D might be TRBD1 (5 bases). The TCR comes from a human donor in good health (CMV status not recorded). Some clones in this sample may be carry-over from other donors' samples. The CDR3 sequence is CASSFGGGFKGYTF. CDR3 DNA sequence: TGTGCCAGCAGTTTCGGGGGGGGATTTAAGGGCTACACCTTC.